The following is a T cell receptor beta chain sequence with its context. The record originates from a study of T-cell reconstitution after alpha-beta-depleted transplantation in children. Preparation of the TCRbeta library used unique molecular identifiers. A single record per CDR3 protein comes from TCRdb applying MiXCR to the PCR reads. The sample has about 500,000 distinct CDR3 sequences, 32% seen once. The CDR3 is made up of 14 amino acids. V was clipped by 4 bases and J by 8 bases; unmatched bases: 6. CDR1 SGHRS and CDR2 YFSETQ come from the germline V gene. This chain links TRBV5-1 with TRBJ1-6, with 7 bases aligning to TRBD1. Sequencing was performed on PBMCs from the stem cell graft donor, taken from the stem cell graft. The origin of this receptor is a human donor who donated a stem cell graft to a child with aplastic anemia. This CDR3 is CASSPGTEDSPLHF. CDR3 nucleotides: TGCGCCAGCAGCCCGGGGACAGAAGATTCACCCCTCCACTTT.